A single sample is the source of the 22 T cell receptor beta chains below, sequenced in a study of post-analysis software for immune sequencing data. Regarding the study as a whole: Among roughly five TRBV segments more frequent in patients than controls were TRBV5-6, TRBV5-1 and TRBV20-1.

Their antigens are not known. Unique molecular identifiers were present in the TCR beta cDNA libraries. One entry per CDR3 protein, called by TCRdb with MiXCR from the PCR reads. The data contain around 700,000 distinct CDR3 sequences, roughly three fifths of them singletons. What was sequenced was blood. The receptors originated from a girl aged 2 to 9 with multiple sclerosis.

This clonotype has just a few counts. The chain combines TRBV9 with TRBJ2-5, with 8 bases lining up with TRBD2. The CDR3 is 14 amino acids. V lost 4 bases to trimming and J lost 5 bases; unmatched junction nucleotides: 7. Per the germline V gene, CDR1 is SGDLS and CDR2 is YYNGEE. CDR3 loop: CASSIGTSWETQYF. The CDR3 nucleotides read TGTGCCAGCAGCATCGGGACTAGTTGGGAGACCCAGTACTTC.

V and J are TRBV7-2 and TRBJ2-1; D remains unclear. Between the trimmed V and J ends, which lost 4 bases and 9 bases, there was a span of 7 bases. Germline V CDR1 and CDR2: SGHTA, FQGNSA. CDR3 length: 11 residues. The CDR3 region has the DNA TGTGCCAGCAGCTCGACCTTTGAGCAGTTCTTC. Protein product: CASSSTFEQFF.

J is TRBJ2-1 and V is TRBV4-3; unclear D gene. This CDR3 is 14 amino acids long. From germline, CDR1 is LGHNA and CDR2 YSLEER. V was pared by 7 bases and J by 5 bases, with 15 bases between. In nucleotides, the CDR3 is TGCGCCAGCACCCAGACCCTGCAGGACAATGAGCAGTTCTTC. Its translation is CASTQTLQDNEQFF.

This clonotype has only a few counts. The chain links TRBV6-2 or TRBV6-3 to TRBJ2-1; no reliable D call. The CDR3 consists of 13 residues. Trimming removed 2 bases from V and 7 bases from J, with 9 bases in between. In germline, CDR1 is MNHEY, CDR2 SVGEGT. The CDR3 DNA reads as TGTGCCAGCAGTTACCACATAAAGAATGAGCAGTTCTTC. It specifies CASSYHIKNEQFF.

This clonotype was detected only a few times. The genes are TRBV7-2 and TRBJ2-7, with TRBD1 as a possible D gene (6 bases). V gave up 2 bases and J gave up 3 bases, with 11 bases separating them. Germline loops: CDR1 SGHTA, CDR2 FQGNSA. The CDR3 has 14 residues. The CDR3, as DNA: TGTGCCAGCAGCTTACGTACAGGGAACTACGAGCAGTACTTC. It yields the protein CASSLRTGNYEQYF.

The chain uses TRBV10-3 and TRBJ1-5, with TRBD1 matching 8 bases. The germline V gene has CDR1 ENHRY and CDR2 SYGVKD. This CDR3 is built from 15 residues. V trimming: 6 bases; J trimming: 4 bases; junction bases outside the gene matches: 8. The CDR3 sequence is CAISPGQGENQPQHF. CDR3 sequence (DNA): TGTGCCATCAGCCCAGGACAGGGTGAGAATCAGCCCCAGCATTTT.

In this sample, this clonotype turned up a few times. This rearrangement joins TRBV7-2 to TRBJ2-1; weak D call: TRBD2 (6 bases). The CDR3 has 15 residues. Between the trimmed V and J ends, which lost 3 bases and 7 bases, there was a span of 16 bases. Germline V gene lookup returns CDR1 SGHTA and CDR2 FQGNSA. DNA of the CDR3: TGTGCCAGCAGCTTTGGACCGGGACGGGGGAATGAGCAGTTCTTC. Translating gives CASSFGPGRGNEQFF.

The chain recombines TRBV6-6 with TRBJ2-1, with 7 bases aligning to TRBD1. The V and J ends lost 6 bases and 8 bases, in that order; junction bases with no gene match: 16. This CDR3 is 16 amino acids long. CDR1 and CDR2 (germline): MNHNY, SVGAGI (reference sequence). This CDR3 is CASSHKTGVGPHEQFF. The CDR3 nucleotides read TGTGCCAGCAGCCATAAAACAGGGGTAGGCCCCCATGAGCAGTTCTTC.

This clonotype has only one observation. CDR3 loop: CASSLQFGPYNEQFF. For the CDR3, the DNA is TGTGCCAGCAGCTTACAATTCGGGCCCTACAATGAGCAGTTCTTC. The V gene is TRBV11-3, the J gene TRBJ2-1, with D unresolved. The CDR3 is 15 amino acids. Per germline, CDR1 SGHNT and CDR2 YENEEA. Trimming took 2 bases from V and 2 from J, leaving 10 bases between them.

V gene TRBV20-1 combines with J gene TRBJ2-5; 10 bases fit TRBD1. TRBJ2-7 explains the end of the DNA better; the J call may be wrong. CDR1 is DFQATT, CDR2 SNEGSKA, per germline (reference sequence). The CDR3 covers 13 residues. CDR3 region: CSAEDRGPHEQYF. The CDR3 DNA sequence: TGCAGTGCTGAAGACAGGGGGCCACACGAGCAGTACTTC.

The sample holds a few counts of this clonotype. V is TRBV12-3 or TRBV12-4 and J is TRBJ2-2, with 7 bases lining up with TRBD1. The J segment lost 1 base and the V segment lost 6 bases, leaving 5 bases of the junction unmatched. The CDR3 consists of 15 residues. The CDR3 DNA follows: TGTGCCAGCAGACCCGACAGGGTGAACACCGGGGAGCTGTTTTTT. It specifies CASRPDRVNTGELFF.

This rearrangement joins TRBV6-2 or TRBV6-3 to TRBJ2-1; no clear D. The CDR3 length is 14 residues. Germline V gene sequence: CDR1 MNHEY, CDR2 SVGEGT. V shed 2 bases and J shed 2 bases, with 7 bases lying between them. The CDR3: CASSYTEAYNEQFF. DNA of the CDR3: TGTGCCAGCAGTTACACGGAAGCCTACAATGAGCAGTTCTTC.

V usage is TRBV7-9 and J usage is TRBJ2-3, with TRBD1 matching over 8 bases. This CDR3 has 18 amino acids. Germline loops: CDR1 SEHNR, CDR2 FQNEAQ (reference sequence). V dropped 5 bases and J dropped 2; count of bases not matched to a gene: 15. CDR3 protein: CASSTGDLRDRSTDTQYF. The CDR3 bases are TGTGCCAGCAGCACAGGGGACCTCCGGGACAGGTCCACAGATACGCAGTATTTT. Full variable domain (outside the CDR3, taken from reference TRBV7-9 and TRBJ2-3): DTGVSQNPRHKITKRGQNVTFRCDPISEHNRLYWYRQTLGQGPEFLTYFQNEAQLEKSRLLSDRFSAERPKGSFSTLEIQRTEQGDSAMYLCASSTGDLRDRSTDTQYFGPGTRLTVL.

This clonotype was picked up many times. The rearrangement links TRBV10-2 to TRBJ2-4; D not resolved. The CDR3 loop spans 14 amino acids. The germline CDR1 and CDR2 sequences are WSHSY and SAAADI. V dropped 0 bases and J dropped 2 bases, with 5 bases sitting between them. CDR3 in DNA: TGCGCCAGCAGTGAGTCGCCGTCCAAAAACATTCAGTACTTC. Translation gives CASSESPSKNIQYF.

This clonotype was seen a handful of times. The chain couples TRBV12-3 or TRBV12-4 to TRBJ1-5; TRBD1 matches 7 bases. This CDR3 is built from 13 residues. J was trimmed by 4 bases and V by 6 bases; bases with no gene match: 3. The CDR3 sequence: CASSRTGNQPQHF. For the CDR3, the DNA is TGTGCCAGCAGCCGGACAGGAAATCAGCCCCAGCATTTT.

The chain combines TRBV4-2 with TRBJ2-3; 11 bases align to TRBD2. This CDR3 is built from 16 residues. With 2 bases clipped from V and 1 base from J, the junction kept 2 bases outside the gene matches. Per the germline V gene, CDR1 is LGHNA and CDR2 is YNFKEQ. CDR3: CASSQTSGGRTDTQYF. The CDR3 DNA sequence: TGTGCCAGCAGCCAAACTAGCGGGGGACGCACAGATACGCAGTATTTT.

The chain employs TRBV29-1 and TRBJ2-1, with D maybe TRBD2 (6 bases). Trimming took off 5 bases at V and 5 bases at J, with 25 bases between the two ends. The germline gives CDR1 SQVTM, CDR2 ANQGSEA. The CDR3 is 17 residues long. The DNA of the CDR3 is TGCAGCGTTCTCACACGACTAGGGGCTAGCGACCACAATGAGCAGTTCTTC. This translates into CSVLTRLGASDHNEQFF.

This clonotype has only a few counts. The chain combines TRBV6-2 or TRBV6-3 with TRBJ2-3; TRBD1 matches 8 bases. Germline lookup yields CDR1 MNHEY and CDR2 SVGEGT. This CDR3 contains 16 residues. J lost 5 bases, V lost 5 bases, and 12 bases had no gene match. The CDR3 loop is CASSIPLRDRRDTQYF. CDR3 in DNA: TGTGCCAGCAGTATTCCACTCCGGGACAGGCGAGATACGCAGTATTTT.

The V call is TRBV12-3 or TRBV12-4, the J call TRBJ2-7; TRBD1 agrees at 7 bases. The CDR3 totals 14 residues. V lost 4 bases to trimming and J lost 5 bases; unmatched junction nucleotides: 8. The chain's CDR3 is CASSSSDRAHEQYF. The DNA for the CDR3 is TGTGCCAGCAGTTCCTCCGACAGGGCGCACGAGCAGTACTTC.

J is TRBJ2-1 and V is TRBV20-1, with D maybe TRBD2 (6 bases). With 1 base removed from V and 0 bases from J, the gap between germline ends came to 13 bases. The CDR3 spans 16 residues. The germline V gene has CDR1 DFQATT and CDR2 SNEGSKA (reference sequence). CDR3 region: CSARGLLASSYNEQFF. CDR3 DNA sequence: TGCAGTGCTAGAGGACTCCTAGCGAGCTCCTACAATGAGCAGTTCTTC.

This clonotype has a single count. The junction and the germline gene differ at one end; a read error may be behind it. V is TRBV20-1 and J is TRBJ2-1; D gene unclear. The CDR3 has 14 residues. The V gene's germline CDR1 is DFQATT and CDR2 SNEGSKA (reference sequence). The CDR3 bases are TGCAGTGCTCCAGATTTAAGCTCCTACAATGGGCAGTTCTTC. Residues: CSAPDLSSYNGQFF.

The CDR3 DNA reads TGTGCCAGCAGCCACGGACAGGGGGGAAGACAGCCCCAGCATTTT. The encoded protein is CASSHGQGGRQPQHF. J is TRBJ1-5 and V is TRBV7-9; 10 bases agree with TRBD1. The CDR3 contains 15 residues. In germline, CDR1 is SEHNR, CDR2 FQNEAQ (reference sequence). J lost 7 bases, V lost 5 bases, and 8 bases had no gene match.